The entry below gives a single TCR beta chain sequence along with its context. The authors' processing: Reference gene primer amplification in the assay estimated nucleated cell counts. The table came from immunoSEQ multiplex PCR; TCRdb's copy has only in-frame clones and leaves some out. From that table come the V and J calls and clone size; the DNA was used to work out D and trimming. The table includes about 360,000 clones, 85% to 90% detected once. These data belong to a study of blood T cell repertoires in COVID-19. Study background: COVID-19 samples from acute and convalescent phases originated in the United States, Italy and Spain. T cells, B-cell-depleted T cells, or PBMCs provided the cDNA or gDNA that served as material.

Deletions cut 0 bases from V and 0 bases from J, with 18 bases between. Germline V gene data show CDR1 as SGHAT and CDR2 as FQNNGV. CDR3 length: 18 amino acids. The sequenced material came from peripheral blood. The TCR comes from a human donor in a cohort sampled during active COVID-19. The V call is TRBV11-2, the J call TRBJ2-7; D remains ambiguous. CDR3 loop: CASSLDGPLSSHSYEQYF. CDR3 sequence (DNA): TGTGCCAGCAGCTTAGATGGGCCGTTGTCCTCCCACTCCTACGAGCAGTACTTC. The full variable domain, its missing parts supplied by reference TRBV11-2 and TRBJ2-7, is EAGVAQSPRYKIIEKRQSVAFWCNPISGHATLYWYQQILGQGPKLLIQFQNNGVVDDSQLPKDRFSAERLKGVDSTLKIQPAKLEDSAVYLCASSLDGPLSSHSYEQYFGPGTRLTVT.